This T cell receptor (beta chain) was retrieved from a study of CD8 T cells in ankylosing spondylitis (TCRdb year 2017). For the study in its entirety: The study set out to find disease-linked TCR variants by profiling T cell receptor beta repertoires in ankylosing spondylitis patients and healthy donors. Peripheral blood was sampled, and synovial fluid was also collected from ankylosing spondylitis patients. The full study cohort comprised about 23 ankylosing spondylitis patients and over a hundred healthy donors.

Counted from cysteine to phenylalanine, this CDR3 has 14 amino acids. The sequence is cut down to CDR3 DNA, 42 bases in frame from base 1. CDR1 MGHDK and CDR2 SYGVNS were looked up in the germline V gene. Trimming costs V 6 bases and J 8 bases, and their ends lie 17 bases apart. On the study overall, not on this receptor specifically: Significant enrichment of the disease-linked clones was reported in matched synovial fluid samples from ankylosing spondylitis patients. A TCR beta motif made up of several highly homologous amino acid variants appeared to be characteristic of blood from ankylosing spondylitis patients. The disease-linked clones had a CD8+ phenotype and were found at relatively low frequencies in peripheral blood. Some of the motif variants had been reported before in the synovial fluid and blood of reactive arthritis patients, a finding that suggests common disease-initiation mechanisms.

Sequencing took place on an Illumina HiSeq 2500. Quantitative 5'-RACE with molecular barcodes was the method used to prepare the TCR beta libraries. The authors processed their data as follows. A new computational method based on a probabilistic model of VDJ rearrangement was used to identify disease-linked TCR variants. TCRdb ran its own pipeline on the public reads, namely fastp trimming at Q25 and MiXCR clone calling, and kept in-frame beta chains. When rows share a CDR3 protein, they turn into one entry using the most common DNA and genes. The V and J calls were not made by the authors but by TCRdb's processing. The sample records approximately 540,000 distinct CDR3 sequences, about 13% of which are singletons. In total, the top ten clones hold 6.8% of the sample. This clonotype was counted a few times. There is no known antigen for this receptor. No much larger clone exists at a distance of one base, and base qualities are not known.

The sequence was obtained from a male donor with ankylosing spondylitis. Material: blood, either unsorted or a sorted T cell fraction (not recorded which). Here the chain combines TRBV25-1 and TRBJ2-1, with TRBD2 perhaps the D gene, on 6 matching bases. The nucleotides are TGTGCCAGCAGCGCCACTAGCTGGAAGGATGAGCAGTTCTTC. Translated, it reads CASSATSWKDEQFF.